The 22 T cell receptor beta chains given below trace back to one sample, sequenced in a study of response to subunit inactivated influenza vaccine. TCRdb analysed the RT-PCR reads with MiXCR anew, one entry per CDR3 protein. The sample yields fewer than 600,000 distinct CDR3 sequences, less than 7.5% seen once. The sample was PBMCs from blood, taken 23 months after vaccination. The receptor set was obtained from a man between 50 and 75 years old who received an inactivated influenza vaccine.

This clonotype was seen ten or more times. The rearrangement joins TRBV5-1 to TRBJ2-3; TRBD2 is a possible D gene (7 bases). Germline V CDR1 and CDR2: SGHRS, YFSETQ. V dropped 5 bases and J dropped 2 bases, with 12 bases sitting between them. The length of the CDR3 is 14 residues. CDR3 DNA sequence: TGCGCCAGCAGTCGGGGGGCCCACACAGATACGCAGTATTTT. Amino acids: CASSRGAHTDTQYF.

Only a few counts were recorded for this clonotype. The chain uses TRBV9 and TRBJ2-2, with TRBD2 matching over 13 bases. Germline CDR1 is SGDLS and CDR2 is YYNGEE. The ends lost 3 bases at V and 4 bases at J; junction bases unmatched: 12. The CDR3 is 19 residues long. DNA for the CDR3: TGTGCCAGCAGCGGCTCGGGACTAGCGGGATGGTGGGGCACCGGGGAGCTGTTTTTT. Translated, it gives CASSGSGLAGWWGTGELFF.

The genes are TRBV20-1 and TRBJ1-1, with D unresolved. Trimming stripped 4 bases from V and 4 bases from J, with 13 bases between. Germline loops: CDR1 DFQATT, CDR2 SNEGSKA (reference sequence). The CDR3 is 13 residues long. CDR3 amino acids: CSAILTVFTEAFF. For the CDR3, the DNA is TGCAGTGCTATTCTCACGGTGTTCACTGAAGCTTTCTTT.

In its sample, this clonotype was seen a few times. The V call is TRBV18, the J call TRBJ1-1, with 8 bases aligning to TRBD1. V lost 6 bases, J lost 8 bases, and 2 bases stayed unmatched. Germline lookup yields CDR1 KGHSH and CDR2 LQKENI. The CDR3 extends over 11 amino acids. CDR3 residues: CASSTGDEAFF. The CDR3 bases are TGTGCCAGCTCGACAGGGGACGAAGCTTTCTTT.

This clonotype was counted a few times. This chain links TRBV20-1 with TRBJ2-5; 10 positions agree with TRBD2. V shed 1 base, J shed 4 bases, and the junction held 3 bases outside the gene matches. The CDR3 is 14 amino acids. In germline, CDR1 is DFQATT, CDR2 SNEGSKA (reference sequence). CDR3 loop: CSARVPSGRETQYF. CDR3 bases: TGCAGTGCTAGAGTGCCTAGCGGGAGAGAGACCCAGTACTTC.

This clonotype has at least ten counts. Here the CDR3 DNA reads TGTGCCAGCAGTCCGGGACTAATCGGTACGCAGTATTTT. Protein sequence: CASSPGLIGTQYF. The genes are TRBV12-3 or TRBV12-4 and TRBJ2-3; TRBD2 aligns across 7 bases. Trimming took 5 bases from V and 8 from J; bases not matched to a gene: 7. The CDR3 runs to 13 residues.

This clonotype occurred a few times. The rearrangement links TRBV20-1 to TRBJ2-5; weak D call: TRBD2 (5 bases). This CDR3 is 14 amino acids long. Between the trimmed V and J ends, which lost 1 base and 4 bases, there was a span of 13 bases. CDR1 and CDR2 (germline): DFQATT, SNEGSKA (reference sequence). Written as DNA, the CDR3 is TGCAGTGCTAGAGTCCTGTCTAGCCGAGAGACCCAGTACTTC. Translated, it gives CSARVLSSRETQYF.

This clonotype was counted a few times. The gene calls are TRBV7-2 and TRBJ2-1; the match to TRBD2 covers 8 bases. J lost 4 bases, V lost 5 bases, and 10 bases had no gene match. The germline gives CDR1 SGHTA, CDR2 FQGNSA. The CDR3 sequence is 16 residues long. CDR3 coding DNA: TGTGCCAGCAGCGGGGTCGGAGCGGGAGTTTACAATGAGCAGTTCTTC. Protein product: CASSGVGAGVYNEQFF.

Concerning this clonotype: The junction and the germline gene differ at one end; a read error may be behind it. V usage is TRBV9 and J usage is TRBJ2-2, with D tentatively TRBD1 or TRBD2 (6 bases each). Germline V gene sequence: CDR1 SGDLS, CDR2 YYNGEE. The CDR3 consists of 13 residues. The CDR3 protein is CASGGRYTWELFF. The DNA of the CDR3 is TGTGCCAGTGGGGGGCGGTACACCTGGGAGCTGTTTTTT. The complete variable domain, with remaining parts taken from reference TRBV9 and TRBJ2-2, reads DSGVTQTPKHLITATGQRVTLRCSPRSGDLSVYWYQQSLDQGLQFLIQYYNGEERAKGNILERFSAQQFPDLHSELNLSSLELGDSALYFCASGGRYTWELFFGEGSRLTVL.

The DNA for the CDR3 is TGTGCCAGCAGCTTAAAAGCGGGAGGAGCAGATACGCAGTATTTT. It translates to CASSLKAGGADTQYF. The genes are TRBV7-9 and TRBJ2-3; 9 bases are shared with TRBD2. The ends lost 2 bases at V and 4 bases at J; junction bases unmatched: 4. This CDR3 contains 15 residues. Germline CDR1 reads SEHNR; CDR2 reads FQNEAQ (reference sequence).

Notes on this clonotype: A read error is possible here, since a much larger clone lies one base away. The genes are TRBV24-1 and TRBJ2-4; D is uncertain. CDR3 length equals 13 residues. Germline V gene lookup returns CDR1 KGHDR and CDR2 SFDVKD. V lost 2 bases, J lost 5 bases, and 6 bases lay in between. The DNA of the CDR3 is TGTGCCACCAGTGATTGGGAAGAAAACATTCAGTACTTC. It encodes CATSDWEENIQYF.

This clonotype was observed a handful of times. CDR3 protein: CASSRRAEAFF. CDR3 in DNA: TGTGCCAGCAGCCGGAGGGCTGAAGCTTTCTTT. The chain has TRBV11-2 and TRBJ1-1; D is ambiguous. Trimming pared 5 bases from V and 6 bases from J, leaving 7 bases between. This CDR3 is 11 amino acids long. CDR1 and CDR2 from the germline V gene are SGHAT and FQNNGV.

This clonotype has a count of ten or more. This sequence joins TRBV6-5 and TRBJ2-3, with D unclear. The CDR3 totals 12 residues. The V end lost 0 bases, the J end lost 14 bases, and 12 bases lay between the germline ends. Looked up from germline, CDR1 is MNHEY and CDR2 is SVGAGI. As DNA, the CDR3 is TGTGCCAGCAGTTACTCACGGACCCCTCGGTATTTT. This encodes CASSYSRTPRYF.

The sample holds many counts of this clonotype. V and J are TRBV10-3 and TRBJ2-1; D is perhaps TRBD1 (6 bases). CDR1 and CDR2 from the germline V gene are ENHRY and SYGVKD. The CDR3 is made up of 15 amino acids. The germline V and J ends were trimmed by 1 base and 3 bases, with 10 bases remaining between them. The CDR3 here is CAISEYRDNYNEQFF. As DNA, the CDR3 is TGTGCCATCAGTGAGTATCGGGACAACTACAATGAGCAGTTCTTC.

This sequence joins TRBV5-1 and TRBJ1-4, with D possibly being TRBD1 (5 bases). Germline assignment: CDR1 SGHRS and CDR2 YFSETQ. Trimming cost V 7 bases and J 0 bases, with 19 bases left between them. The CDR3 consists of 17 residues. DNA of the CDR3: TGCGCCAGCTCGGCGGCGGGACGGCATGCAACTAATGAAAAACTGTTTTTT. Its protein is CASSAAGRHATNEKLFF.

Only a few counts were recorded for this clonotype. The chain recombines TRBV28 with TRBJ2-5; D is uncertain. The germline V gene has CDR1 MDHEN and CDR2 SYDVKM. Trimming stripped 6 bases from V and 5 bases from J, with 19 bases between. This CDR3 contains 15 residues. The DNA for the CDR3 is TGTGCCAGCAGCTGGGTGCTATCCCGCGCGGAGACCCAGTACTTC. It encodes CASSWVLSRAETQYF.

V usage is TRBV4-2 and J usage is TRBJ2-5, with TRBD2 identical over 8 bases. The CDR3 length is 16 residues. Unmatched junction bases numbered 5, after V lost 1 base and J lost 1 base. CDR1 is LGHNA and CDR2 is YNFKEQ in the germline V gene. The CDR3: CASSQVGGGSQETQYF. The CDR3 DNA follows: TGTGCCAGCAGCCAAGTTGGCGGGGGGAGCCAAGAGACCCAGTACTTC.

This clonotype appeared a few times. The CDR3: CASSYGDRGVQNEKLFF. CDR3 bases: TGTGCCAGCAGTTACGGGGACAGGGGTGTCCAAAATGAAAAACTGTTTTTT. The V and J genes are TRBV6-5 and TRBJ1-4, with 10 bases lining up with TRBD1. The germline V gene has CDR1 MNHEY and CDR2 SVGAGI. V dropped 2 bases and J dropped 5; count of bases not matched to a gene: 8. This CDR3 has 17 amino acids.

The chain joins TRBV11-2 to TRBJ2-1; TRBD2 matches 9 bases. Germline CDR1 is SGHAT and CDR2 is FQNNGV. Germline trimming cut 6 bases from V and 7 bases from J; bases unmatched to any gene: 13. The CDR3 extends over 16 amino acids. The CDR3 nucleotides are TGTGCCAGCAGACCTATTAGCGGGGGCCCTTATAATGAGCAGTTCTTC. It encodes CASRPISGGPYNEQFF.

In its sample, this clonotype was seen a few times. The genes are TRBV20-1 and TRBJ2-1; D unclear. V gave up 3 bases and J gave up 2 bases, with 11 bases separating them. This CDR3 has 14 residues. Per germline, CDR1 DFQATT and CDR2 SNEGSKA (reference sequence). The CDR3 here is CSASVGRTYNEQFF. The CDR3 nucleotides are TGCAGTGCTAGCGTCGGCAGAACCTACAATGAGCAGTTCTTC.

This clonotype came up a few times. V usage is TRBV5-1 and J usage is TRBJ2-7; TRBD1 agrees at 9 bases. CDR1 SGHRS and CDR2 YFSETQ come from the germline V gene. With 0 bases clipped from V and 6 bases from J, the junction kept 7 bases outside the gene matches. The CDR3 length is 15 residues. In nucleotides, the CDR3 is TGCGCCAGCAGCTTGGATGGGGACAGGGCTTCCGAGCAGTACTTC. Translated, it gives CASSLDGDRASEQYF.

The chain recombines TRBV18 with TRBJ2-1, with 9 bases fitting TRBD1. Germline CDR1 and CDR2: KGHSH and LQKENI. This CDR3 is 15 amino acids long. The V gene end was trimmed by 2 bases and the J gene end by 7 bases; junction bases not matched to a gene: 6. For the CDR3, the DNA is TGTGCCAGCTCACCAAGGACAGGGGATCTGAATGAGCAGTTCTTC. This codes for CASSPRTGDLNEQFF.